Each of the 21 T cell receptor beta chains below was sequenced from the same sample in a study of cytomegalovirus exposure and HLA in healthy donors. Primers: 60 Vbeta forward and 13 Jbeta reverse. Using immunoSEQ multiplex PCR, the repertoire was profiled, and TCRdb retains in-frame clones only, with some absent. The sample yields 150,000 to 200,000 clones, roughly 74% seen once. Sequenced input: PBMCs. The source of these receptors is a man between 18 and 35 years old in good health and CMV-seropositive.

The table lists this clone with a few counts. Written as DNA, the CDR3 is TGTGCCAGCACCTTAGGACCCCTAGCGGCAGCCTACGAGCAGTACTTC. Residues: CASTLGPLAAAYEQYF. The chain links TRBV28 to TRBJ2-7; 7 bases fit TRBD2. This CDR3 has 16 amino acids. V shed 7 bases, J shed 2 bases, and the junction held 14 bases outside the gene matches. CDR1 is MDHEN, CDR2 SYDVKM, per germline.

This rearrangement joins TRBV7-6 to TRBJ2-3, with TRBD2 matching over 8 bases. Per the germline V gene, CDR1 is SGHVS and CDR2 is FNYEAQ. J lost 1 base, V lost 4 bases, and 7 bases had no gene match. The CDR3 is 16 residues long. CDR3 coding DNA: TGTGCCAGCAGCTACAGCACGGGACTAGGCACAGATACGCAGTATTTT. Its translation: CASSYSTGLGTDTQYF.

The chain links TRBV28 to TRBJ2-7, with TRBD1 as a possible D gene (5 bases). The CDR3 has 15 residues. The V and J ends lost 2 bases and 3 bases respectively, with 14 bases between them. The germline V gene has CDR1 MDHEN and CDR2 SYDVKM. The DNA of the CDR3 is TGTGCCAGCAGTTTACGGTCCGCAGGGCGCTACGAGCAGTACTTC. Its translation: CASSLRSAGRYEQYF.

The gene calls are TRBV10-2 and TRBJ2-3, with 10 bases lining up with TRBD2. Germline V gene data show CDR1 as WSHSY and CDR2 as SAAADI. J was trimmed by 4 bases and V by 6 bases; bases with no gene match: 13. This CDR3 is 17 amino acids long. The CDR3 loop reads CASSDGLAALGADTQYF. The CDR3 DNA follows: TGCGCCAGCAGCGATGGACTAGCGGCCCTTGGGGCAGATACGCAGTATTTT.

The chain carries TRBV27 and TRBJ2-7, with 10 bases identical to TRBD2. Germline CDR1 and CDR2: MNHEY and SMNVEV (reference sequence). With 6 bases clipped from V and 6 bases from J, the junction kept 14 bases outside the gene matches. The CDR3 extends over 16 amino acids. The DNA of the CDR3 is TGTGCCAGCAGCCAGGACGGGACTAGCGTTGTCTGCGAGCAGTACTTC. This encodes CASSQDGTSVVCEQYF.

This clone was recorded a few times. The chain employs TRBV19 and TRBJ1-3; 10 nucleotides match TRBD1. V gave up 11 bases and J gave up 2 bases; unmatched junction bases: 3. CDR1 and CDR2 (germline): LNHDA, SQIVND (reference sequence). The CDR3 is 13 residues long. Here the CDR3 DNA reads TGTGCCGCAGGGACAGGGGCTGGAAACACCATATATTTT. Amino acids: CAAGTGAGNTIYF.

V usage is TRBV7-2 and J usage is TRBJ2-2, with TRBD1 identical over 11 bases. J gave up 4 bases and V 5 bases, and 3 bases lay outside the gene matches. The CDR3 extends over 15 amino acids. The germline V gene has CDR1 SGHTA and CDR2 FQGNSA. As DNA, the CDR3 is TGTGCCAGCAGCCAGGACAGGGGGCTCACCGGGGAGCTGTTTTTT. Amino acid sequence: CASSQDRGLTGELFF.

This chain uses TRBV6-6 with TRBJ1-2; TRBD1 matches at 10 bases. The V gene end was trimmed by 3 bases and the J gene end by 8 bases; junction bases not matched to a gene: 6. The CDR3 sequence is 14 residues long. The V gene's germline CDR1 is MNHNY and CDR2 SVGAGI (reference sequence). For the CDR3, the DNA is TGTGCCAGCAGTTATACCGGGACAGGGGAAGGCTACACCTTC. This gives the protein CASSYTGTGEGYTF.

The chain joins TRBV7-8 to TRBJ2-3, with TRBD2 identical over 7 bases. Per germline, CDR1 SGHVS and CDR2 FQNEAQ. The CDR3 loop spans 16 amino acids. V shed 5 bases, J shed 0 bases, and the junction held 8 bases outside the gene matches. The CDR3 is CASSISAGSSTDTQYF. The CDR3 DNA follows: TGTGCCAGCAGCATTTCAGCGGGAAGTAGCACAGATACGCAGTATTTT.

The DNA for the CDR3 is TGTGCCAGCAGCTCAACAACGGGGGGGATCGGGCAGCCCCAGCATTTT. This codes for CASSSTTGGIGQPQHF. This chain uses TRBV7-9 with TRBJ1-5, with a tentative D call TRBD1 (5 bases). CDR3 length: 16 amino acids. Germline V gene lookup returns CDR1 SEHNR and CDR2 FQNEAQ (reference sequence). V was shortened by 4 bases and J by 7 bases, with 20 bases between the two germline ends.

The chain is built from TRBV28 and TRBJ2-5, with a tentative D call TRBD1 (7 bases). This CDR3 spans 14 amino acids. V lost 6 bases to trimming and J lost 5 bases, with 16 bases between them. Germline V gene lookup returns CDR1 MDHEN and CDR2 SYDVKM. Here the CDR3 DNA reads TGTGCCAGCAGCCAACAGACAGGGAGGGAGACCCAGTACTTC. Protein product: CASSQQTGRETQYF.

This chain links TRBV28 with TRBJ2-7, with a possible D match to TRBD1 (6 bases). Trimming took off 5 bases at V and 1 base at J, with 9 bases between the two ends. The length of the CDR3 is 13 residues. Germline-derived CDR1 and CDR2 are MDHEN and SYDVKM. The CDR3 DNA reads TGTGCCAGCAGTAATGGACAGTCCTACGAGCAGTACTTC. Its protein product is CASSNGQSYEQYF.

The V and J genes are TRBV7-2 and TRBJ1-4; D not resolved. Trimming left V 2 bases short and J 5 bases short, with 12 bases between. From germline, CDR1 is SGHTA and CDR2 FQGNSA. The CDR3 runs 15 residues. DNA for the CDR3: TGTGCCAGCAGCTTAACCCGGGTCCTGAATGAAAAACTGTTTTTT. Protein product: CASSLTRVLNEKLFF. The full variable domain, completed using reference TRBV7-2 and TRBJ1-4, is GAGVSQSPSNKVTEKGKDVELRCDPISGHTALYWYRQSLGQGLEFLIYFQGNSAPDKSGLPSDRFSAERTGGSVSTLTIQRTQQEDSAVYLCASSLTRVLNEKLFFGSGTQLSVL.

This clone turned up a few times. V and J are TRBV11-2 and TRBJ1-4, with 8 bases that match TRBD1. Germline CDR1 reads SGHAT; CDR2 reads FQNNGV. V dropped 0 bases and J dropped 8; count of bases not matched to a gene: 8. The CDR3 runs to 16 residues. CDR3 DNA: TGTGCCAGCAGCTTAGAGGAGGGGGACAGGAGCGAAAAACTGTTTTTT. Protein: CASSLEEGDRSEKLFF. The complete variable domain, with remaining parts taken from reference TRBV11-2 and TRBJ1-4, reads EAGVAQSPRYKIIEKRQSVAFWCNPISGHATLYWYQQILGQGPKLLIQFQNNGVVDDSQLPKDRFSAERLKGVDSTLKIQPAKLEDSAVYLCASSLEEGDRSEKLFFGSGTQLSVL.

The DNA for the CDR3 is TGTGCCAGCAGAGCGGCAGGGGTTGATGAGCAGTTCTTC. It specifies CASRAAGVDEQFF. The rearrangement links TRBV7-9 to TRBJ2-1, with a possible D match to TRBD1 (6 bases). Germline V gives CDR1 SEHNR, CDR2 FQNEAQ (reference sequence). The CDR3 consists of 13 residues. Trimming removed 6 bases from V and 8 bases from J, with 14 bases in between.

This clone was seen a few times. J is TRBJ1-1 and V is TRBV19; 9 nucleotides line up with TRBD1. With V trimmed by 6 bases and J by 1 base, 3 bases remained unmatched. CDR1 and CDR2 (germline): LNHDA, SQIVND (reference sequence). This CDR3 is 14 amino acids long. The CDR3 nucleotides are TGTGCCAGTAGACGGGACAGGGCGAACACTGAAGCTTTCTTT. Translation gives CASRRDRANTEAFF.

The chain carries TRBV29-1 and TRBJ1-2; tentatively, D is TRBD1 (5 bases). V was trimmed by 7 bases and J by 0 bases, leaving 15 bases between them. The germline CDR1 and CDR2 sequences are SQVTM and ANQGSEA. This CDR3 spans 14 amino acids. The CDR3 nucleotides are TGCAGCGCCCAGGGAAATTATCCTAACTATGGCTACACCTTC. This codes for CSAQGNYPNYGYTF.

The chain links TRBV7-3 to TRBJ2-2; 8 bases agree with TRBD1. The CDR3 covers 16 residues. The germline V gene encodes CDR1 SGHTA and CDR2 FQGTGA. After removal of 5 bases from V and 4 bases from J, the junction contained 9 bases not matched to a gene. The chain's CDR3 is CASSRGQGSGTGELFF. The CDR3 region has the DNA TGTGCCAGCAGCCGTGGACAGGGATCGGGCACCGGGGAGCTGTTTTTT.

As concerns this clone: The junction does not match germline at one end; this may be a read error. The chain recombines TRBV27 with TRBJ2-4; 8 positions agree with TRBD2. The CDR3 sequence is 15 residues long. CDR1 MNHEY and CDR2 SMNVEV come from the germline V gene (reference sequence). In nucleotides, the CDR3 is TGTGCCGGCAGTTTCACCGGGACTAGACAAAACATTCAGTACTTC. Translation gives CAGSFTGTRQNIQYF.

CDR3 residues: CASSRTGLPSRYF. The CDR3 DNA reads as TGTGCCAGCAGTAGGACAGGCCTGCCCAGCCGGTATTTT. The chain employs TRBV2 and TRBJ2-3; 7 bases are shared with TRBD1. CDR1 and CDR2 from the germline V gene are SNHLY and FYNNEI. Trimming took 5 bases from V and 14 from J; bases not matched to a gene: 13. This CDR3 has 13 amino acids.

The V call is TRBV5-5, the J call TRBJ2-1; D ambiguous. V lost 0 bases and J 2 bases, leaving 9 bases between the germline ends. CDR3 length equals 15 residues. Germline loops: CDR1 SGHKS, CDR2 YYEKEE (reference sequence). The CDR3 region has the DNA TGTGCCAGCAGCTTGGGCGGCAGAACCTACAATGAGCAGTTCTTC. It is translated as CASSLGGRTYNEQFF.